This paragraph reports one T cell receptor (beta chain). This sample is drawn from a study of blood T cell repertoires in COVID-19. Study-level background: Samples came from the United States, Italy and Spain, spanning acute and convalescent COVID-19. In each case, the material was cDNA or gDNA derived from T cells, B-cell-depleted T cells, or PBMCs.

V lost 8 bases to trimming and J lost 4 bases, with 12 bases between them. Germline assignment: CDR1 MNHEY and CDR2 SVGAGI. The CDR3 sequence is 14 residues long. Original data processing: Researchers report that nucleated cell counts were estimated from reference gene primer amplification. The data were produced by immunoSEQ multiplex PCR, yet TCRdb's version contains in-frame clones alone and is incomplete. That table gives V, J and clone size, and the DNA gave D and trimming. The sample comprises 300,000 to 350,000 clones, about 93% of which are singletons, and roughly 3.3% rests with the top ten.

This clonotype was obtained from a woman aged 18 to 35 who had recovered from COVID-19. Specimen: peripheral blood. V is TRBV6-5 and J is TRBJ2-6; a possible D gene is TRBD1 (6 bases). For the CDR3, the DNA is TGTGCCAGCGTTACAGGGTCCGGGGCCAACGTCCTGACTTTC. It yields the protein CASVTGSGANVLTF.